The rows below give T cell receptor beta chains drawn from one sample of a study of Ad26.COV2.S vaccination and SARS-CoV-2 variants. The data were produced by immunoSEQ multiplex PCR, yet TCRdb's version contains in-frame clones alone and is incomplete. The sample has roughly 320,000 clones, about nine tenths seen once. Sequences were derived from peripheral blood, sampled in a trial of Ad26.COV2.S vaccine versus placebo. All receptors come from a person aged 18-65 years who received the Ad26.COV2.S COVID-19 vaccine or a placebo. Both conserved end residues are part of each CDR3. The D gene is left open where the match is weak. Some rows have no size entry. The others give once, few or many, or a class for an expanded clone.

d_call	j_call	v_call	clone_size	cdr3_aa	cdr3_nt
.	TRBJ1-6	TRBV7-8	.	CASSLASSYNSPLHF	TGTGCCAGCAGCTTAGCGAGCTCCTATAATTCACCCCTCCACTTT
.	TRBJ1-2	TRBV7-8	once	CASSYRAANYGYTF	TGTGCCAGCAGCTACAGGGCGGCTAACTATGGCTACACCTTC
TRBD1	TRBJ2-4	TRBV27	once	CASSSPSRDRLNIQYF	TGTGCCAGCAGTTCCCCAAGCCGGGACAGGCTAAACATTCAGTACTTC
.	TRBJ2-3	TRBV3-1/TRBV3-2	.	CASSLRRRDTQYF	TGTGCCAGCAGCCTCAGGAGGAGAGATACGCAGTATTTT
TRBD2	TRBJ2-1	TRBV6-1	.	CASSEARGLGNEQFF	TGTGCCAGCAGTGAAGCAAGGGGACTAGGCAATGAGCAGTTCTTC
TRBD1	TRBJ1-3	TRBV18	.	CASSPTRDRAGNTIYF	TGTGCCAGCTCACCCACCCGGGACAGGGCTGGAAACACCATATATTTT
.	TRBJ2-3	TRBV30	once	CAWARTRGTDTQYF	TGTGCCTGGGCACGGACAAGGGGCACAGATACGCAGTATTTT
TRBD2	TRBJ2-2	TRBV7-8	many	CASNPWTSGGSDGELFF	TGTGCCAGCAACCCCTGGACTAGCGGGGGATCTGACGGGGAGCTGTTTTTT
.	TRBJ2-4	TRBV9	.	CASSVAGNKNIQYF	TGTGCCAGCAGCGTAGCAGGGAACAAAAACATTCAGTACTTC
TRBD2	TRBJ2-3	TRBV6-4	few	CASSDGAGGRDTQYF	TGTGCCAGCAGTGACGGGGCGGGGGGCCGAGATACGCAGTATTTT
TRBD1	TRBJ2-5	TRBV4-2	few	CASSQVNRGIGGETQYF	TGTGCCAGCAGCCAAGTCAACAGGGGGATCGGTGGAGAGACCCAGTACTTC
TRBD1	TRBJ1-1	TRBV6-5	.	CASSYGQGAFEAFF	TGTGCCAGCAGTTACGGGCAGGGGGCTTTTGAAGCTTTCTTT
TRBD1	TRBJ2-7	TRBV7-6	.	CASSATGANSYEQYF	TGTGCCAGCAGCGCAACAGGGGCGAACTCCTACGAGCAGTACTTC
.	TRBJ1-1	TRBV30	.	CAWSVPYEAFF	TGTGCCTGGAGTGTACCGTATGAAGCTTTCTTT
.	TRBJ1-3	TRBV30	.	CAWSVGGNTIYF	TGTGCCTGGAGTGTGGGTGGAAACACCATATATTTT
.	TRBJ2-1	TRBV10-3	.	CAISTDTFHNEQFF	TGTGCCATCAGTACGGACACCTTCCACAATGAGCAGTTCTTC
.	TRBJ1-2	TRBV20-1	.	CSAQSSWGYTF	TGCAGTGCTCAATCATCCTGGGGCTACACCTTC
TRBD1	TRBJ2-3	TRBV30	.	CAWSEGTGSTDTQYF	TGTGCCTGGAGTGAGGGGACAGGGAGCACAGATACGCAGTATTTT
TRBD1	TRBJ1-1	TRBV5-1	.	CASSFGTGTEAFF	TGCGCCAGCAGCTTCGGGACAGGCACTGAAGCTTTCTTT
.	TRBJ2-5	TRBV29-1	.	CSARPGVGETQYF	TGCAGCGCCCGACCGGGCGTCGGAGAGACCCAGTACTTC
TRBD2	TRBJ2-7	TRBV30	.	CAWSSGGSYEQYF	TGTGCCTGGAGTAGCGGGGGCTCCTACGAGCAGTACTTC
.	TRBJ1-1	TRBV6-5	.	CASSQIQGNTEAFF	TGTGCCAGCAGTCAAATACAGGGGAACACTGAAGCTTTCTTT
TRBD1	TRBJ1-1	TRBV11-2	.	CASTDRGNTEAFF	TGTGCCAGCACCGACAGGGGGAACACTGAAGCTTTCTTT
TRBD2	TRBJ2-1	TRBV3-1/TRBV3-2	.	CATTSQGLVPKSSYNEQFF	TGTGCCACAACATCCCAGGGACTAGTCCCTAAAAGCTCCTACAATGAGCAGTTCTTC
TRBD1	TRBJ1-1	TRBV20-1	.	CSASAGTGDTEAFF	TGCAGTGCTAGTGCCGGGACAGGGGACACTGAAGCTTTCTTT
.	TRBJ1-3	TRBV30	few	CAWSLGTLGDTIYF	TGTGCCTGGAGTCTCGGGACATTAGGTGACACCATATATTTT
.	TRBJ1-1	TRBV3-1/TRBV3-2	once	CASSPDVNTEAFF	TGTGCCAGCAGCCCCGACGTTAACACTGAAGCTTTCTTT
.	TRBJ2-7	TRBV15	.	CATPWRWEQYF	TGTGCCACCCCGTGGAGATGGGAGCAGTACTTC
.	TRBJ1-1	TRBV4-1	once	CATQQGRNTEAFF	TGCGCCACCCAGCAGGGGAGGAACACTGAAGCTTTCTTT
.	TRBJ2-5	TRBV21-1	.	CASSKLCGRGFQETQYF	TGTGCCAGCAGCAAATTATGTGGTAGGGGCTTCCAAGAGACCCAGTACTTC
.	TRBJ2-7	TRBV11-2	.	CASSPRTYEQYF	TGTGCCAGCAGCCCCCGGACCTACGAGCAGTACTTC
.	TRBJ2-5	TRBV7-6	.	CASSAVGGRETQYF	TGTGCCAGCAGCGCAGTAGGGGGGCGAGAGACCCAGTACTTC
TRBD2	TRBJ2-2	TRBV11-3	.	CASSIREGHTGELFF	TGTGCCAGCAGCATCAGGGAGGGGCACACCGGGGAGCTGTTTTTT
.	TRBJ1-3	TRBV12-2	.	CASRFLGQAGNTIYF	TGTGCAAGTCGCTTTCTCGGACAGGCTGGAAACACCATATATTTT
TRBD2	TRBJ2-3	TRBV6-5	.	CASSRGGADTQYF	TGTGCCAGCAGTCGGGGGGGGGCAGATACGCAGTATTTT
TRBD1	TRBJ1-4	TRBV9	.	CASSAGQGQNEKLFF	TGTGCCAGCAGCGCCGGACAGGGTCAAAATGAAAAACTGTTTTTT
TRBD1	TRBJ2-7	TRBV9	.	CASSVEPGQGVYEQYF	TGTGCCAGCAGCGTAGAGCCCGGACAGGGGGTCTACGAGCAGTACTTC
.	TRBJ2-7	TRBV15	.	CATSRVRQGPYEQYF	TGTGCCACCAGCAGAGTAAGGCAGGGACCATACGAGCAGTACTTC
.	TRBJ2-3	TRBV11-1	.	CASSSDTQYF	TGTGCCAGCAGCTCAGATACGCAGTATTTT
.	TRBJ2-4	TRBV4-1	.	CASSQDREASLAKNIQYF	TGCGCCAGCAGCCAAGATCGTGAAGCGAGCCTAGCCAAAAACATTCAGTACTTC
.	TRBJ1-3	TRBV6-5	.	CASGRTLGNTIYF	TGTGCCAGCGGTAGGACACTCGGAAACACCATATATTTT
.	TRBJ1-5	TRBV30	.	CAWSVRRDQPQHF	TGTGCCTGGAGTGTACGCAGGGATCAGCCCCAGCATTTT
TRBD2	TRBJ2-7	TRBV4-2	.	CASSRGLAGDEQYF	TGTGCCAGCAGCCGAGGACTAGCGGGGGACGAGCAGTACTTC
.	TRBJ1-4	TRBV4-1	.	CASSQDLDEKLFF	TGCGCCAGCAGCCAAGATCTGGACGAAAAACTGTTTTTT